What follows are 12 T cell receptor beta chains derived from one specimen sequenced in a study of T cell repertoires in cytomegalovirus infection. The antigens for these receptors are not known. TCRdb redid the calling of the reads with MiXCR, one entry per CDR3 protein. The sample has 750,000 to 900,000 distinct CDR3 sequences, 25% to 35% seen once; the top ten hold about an eighth. Sequenced material: cultured CD8+ T cells from PBMCs, taken from culture after CMV antigen stimulation. These TCRs come from a human donor in good health (CMV status not recorded). Some clones in this sample may be carry-over from other donors' samples.

This clonotype was detected only once. This rearrangement joins TRBV5-4 to TRBJ2-7; D possibly corresponds to TRBD1 (6 bases). V was trimmed by 1 base and J by 3 bases, leaving 14 bases between them. The CDR3 totals 15 residues. Germline CDR1 reads SGHNT; CDR2 reads YYREEE (reference sequence). For the CDR3, the DNA is TGTGCCAGCAGCTTGATGGGGGCCCCCTACTACGAGCAGTACGTC. Encoded protein: CASSLMGAPYYEQYV.

This clonotype was counted only a few times. V gene TRBV2 combines with J gene TRBJ2-7, with 9 bases matching TRBD1. The CDR3 sequence is 13 residues long. Germline CDR1 and CDR2: SNHLY and FYNNEI. V was clipped by 3 bases and J by 5 bases; unmatched bases: 2. CDR3 amino acids: CASSDGDRDEQYV. CDR3 bases: TGTGCCAGCAGTGACGGGGACAGGGACGAGCAGTACGTC.

The V gene is TRBV12-3 or TRBV12-4, the J gene TRBJ2-2; 13 nucleotides agree with TRBD2. The CDR3 extends over 17 amino acids. J gave up 3 bases and V 5 bases, and 6 bases lay outside the gene matches. The CDR3 loop reads CASSPSGTSGDTGELFF. CDR3 nucleotide sequence: TGTGCCAGCAGTCCTAGTGGGACTAGCGGGGACACCGGGGAGCTGTTTTTT.

A few counts support this clonotype. The chain uses TRBV12-3 or TRBV12-4 and TRBJ1-2; D is unclear. Trimming shortened V by 2 bases and J by 4 bases, and 14 bases separated the two germline ends. CDR3 length equals 15 residues. CDR3 in DNA: TGTGCCAGCAGTTTATCACCCAGCCTCCCCTATGGCTACACCTTC. This codes for CASSLSPSLPYGYTF.

This sequence joins TRBV19 and TRBJ2-3, with 9 bases identical to TRBD1. The CDR3 is 16 residues long. V shed 4 bases, J shed 2 bases, and the junction held 7 bases outside the gene matches. Germline V gene sequence: CDR1 LNHDA, CDR2 SQIVND (reference sequence). The CDR3 region is CASSKGSQGATDTQYF. The CDR3 DNA reads TGTGCCAGTAGTAAAGGTTCACAGGGGGCCACAGATACGCAGTATTTT.

V is TRBV6-1 and J is TRBJ1-2; the D gene is possibly TRBD1 (5 bases). CDR1 and CDR2 (germline): MNHNS, SASEGT. The CDR3 is made up of 14 amino acids. The V and J ends lost 2 bases and 4 bases respectively, with 11 bases between them. The CDR3 spells CASSEQGVGYGYTF. In DNA, the CDR3 is TGTGCCAGCAGTGAACAGGGAGTGGGCTATGGCTACACCTTC.

The chain uses TRBV9 and TRBJ1-3; D is undetermined. Trimming removed 1 base at V and 2 bases at J, with 13 bases between. Germline V gives CDR1 SGDLS, CDR2 YYNGEE. The CDR3 totals 16 residues. This CDR3 is CASSVLSGGTGNTIYF. In DNA, the CDR3 is TGTGCCAGCAGCGTACTGTCCGGAGGGACTGGAAACACCATATATTTT.

This sequence joins TRBV6-1 and TRBJ2-1, with D perhaps TRBD2 (5 bases). The germline V gene has CDR1 MNHNS and CDR2 SASEGT. V lost 1 base to trimming and J lost 9 bases, with 13 bases between them. The CDR3 is made up of 14 amino acids. CDR3 coding DNA: TGTGCCAGCAGTGAAGATGGGTGGAGGACTGAGCAGTTCTTC. It codes for CASSEDGWRTEQFF.

This rearrangement joins TRBV6-5 to TRBJ2-7; 7 nucleotides line up with TRBD1. The CDR3 length is 19 residues. The germline CDR1 and CDR2 sequences are MNHEY and SVGAGI. The V and J ends lost 1 base and 1 base, in that order; junction bases with no gene match: 16. This chain's CDR3 is CASSYFTRGGSSLSYEQYF. The CDR3 nucleotides read TGTGCCAGCAGTTACTTCACTCGAGGGGGCTCTTCCTTATCCTACGAGCAGTACTTC.

The gene calls are TRBV28 and TRBJ1-1; tentative D call: TRBD1 (5 bases). The ends were cut back, 8 bases at V and 3 bases at J, with 16 bases in the middle. The germline CDR1 and CDR2 sequences are MDHEN and SYDVKM. This CDR3 comprises 14 residues. The CDR3: CASHWGGSYTEAFF. Written as DNA, the CDR3 is TGTGCCAGCCATTGGGGGGGATCTTACACTGAAGCTTTCTTT.

The CDR3 region is CASSQEPGEQFF. The CDR3 nucleotides are TGCGCCAGCAGCCAAGAACCGGGTGAGCAGTTCTTC. The chain combines TRBV4-1 with TRBJ2-1, with no clear D. CDR3 size: 12 residues. Trimming stripped 0 bases from V and 9 bases from J, with 6 bases between. CDR1 MGHRA and CDR2 YSYEKL come from the germline V gene.

This clonotype was recorded many times. The chain recombines TRBV4-1 with TRBJ1-1; the D is unclear. The CDR3 runs to 14 residues. Germline V gives CDR1 MGHRA, CDR2 YSYEKL. Trimming shortened V by 3 bases and J by 6 bases, and 14 bases separated the two germline ends. In nucleotides, the CDR3 is TGCGCCAGCAGCCATACGACACCCGTTCCTGAAGCTTTCTTT. It specifies CASSHTTPVPEAFF.